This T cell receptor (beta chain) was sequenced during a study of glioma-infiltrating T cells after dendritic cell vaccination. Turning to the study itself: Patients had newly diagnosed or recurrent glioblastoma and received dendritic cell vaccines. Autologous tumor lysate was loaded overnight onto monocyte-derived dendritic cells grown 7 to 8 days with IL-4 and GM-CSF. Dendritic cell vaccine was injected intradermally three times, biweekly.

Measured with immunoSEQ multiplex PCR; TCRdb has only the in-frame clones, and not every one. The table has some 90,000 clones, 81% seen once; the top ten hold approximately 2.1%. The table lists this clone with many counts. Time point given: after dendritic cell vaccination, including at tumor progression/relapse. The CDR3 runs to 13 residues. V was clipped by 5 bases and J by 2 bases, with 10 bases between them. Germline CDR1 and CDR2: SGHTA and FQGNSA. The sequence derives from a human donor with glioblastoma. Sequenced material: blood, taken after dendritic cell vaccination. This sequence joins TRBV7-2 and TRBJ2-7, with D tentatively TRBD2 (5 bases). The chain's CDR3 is CASSQRVAYEQYF. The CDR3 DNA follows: TGTGCCAGCAGCCAGAGGGTAGCCTACGAGCAGTACTTC.